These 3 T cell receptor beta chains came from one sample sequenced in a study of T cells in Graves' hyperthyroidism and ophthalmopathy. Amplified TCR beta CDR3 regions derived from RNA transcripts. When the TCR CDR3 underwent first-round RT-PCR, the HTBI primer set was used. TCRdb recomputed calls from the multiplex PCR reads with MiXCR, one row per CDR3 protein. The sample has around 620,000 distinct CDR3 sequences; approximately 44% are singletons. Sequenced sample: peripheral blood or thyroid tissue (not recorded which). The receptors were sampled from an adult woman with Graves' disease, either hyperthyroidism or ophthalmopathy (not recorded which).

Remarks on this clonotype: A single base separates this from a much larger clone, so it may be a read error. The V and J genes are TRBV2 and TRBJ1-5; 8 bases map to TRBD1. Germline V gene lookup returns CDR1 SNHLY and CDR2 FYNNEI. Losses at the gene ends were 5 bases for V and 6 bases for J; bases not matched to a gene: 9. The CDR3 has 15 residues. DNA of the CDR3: TGTGCCAGCAGTTGGACAGGGAATAACAGTCAGCCCCAGCATTTT. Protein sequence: CASSWTGNNSQPQHF.

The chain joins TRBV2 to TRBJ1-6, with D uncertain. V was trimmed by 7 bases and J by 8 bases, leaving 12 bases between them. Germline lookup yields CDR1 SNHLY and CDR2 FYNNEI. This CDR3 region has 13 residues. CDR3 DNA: TGTGCCAGCATCGAGGCCGGGGATTCACCCCTCCACTTT. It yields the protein CASIEAGDSPLHF.

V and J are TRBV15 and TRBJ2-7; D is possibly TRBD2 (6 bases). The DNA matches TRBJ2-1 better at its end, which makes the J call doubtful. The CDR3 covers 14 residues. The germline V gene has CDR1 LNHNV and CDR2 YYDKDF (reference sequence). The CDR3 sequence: CASRRAGQVNEQFF. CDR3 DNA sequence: TGTGCCAGCAGGCGAGCGGGCCAGGTTAATGAGCAGTTCTTC.